These T cell receptor beta chains were read from a single sample in a study of cytomegalovirus exposure and HLA in healthy donors. Clones were read by immunoSEQ multiplex PCR, and TCRdb kept only the in-frame ones, dropping some. This sample yields about 180,000 clones, of which approximately 86% are seen a single time; under 3.5% belongs to the top ten. Sample: PBMCs. The source of these receptors is a man aged 18 to 29 in good health and CMV-seropositive. The CDR3 runs from the conserved cysteine through the conserved F or W. D genes are given only for firm matches.

NA	TRBJ2-3	TRBV7-9	TGTGCCAGCAGCGAAACCGGGGTGACAGATACGCAGTATTTT	CASSETGVTDTQYF
TRBD1	TRBJ1-1	TRBV7-3	TGTGCCAGCAGCAACCGGGACAGGGGCACTGAAGCTTTCTTT	CASSNRDRGTEAFF
NA	TRBJ1-5	TRBV11-2	TGTGCCAGCAGCTTAGCAGGAGGGGATAGCAATCAGCCCCAGCATTTT	CASSLAGGDSNQPQHF
TRBD2	TRBJ2-1	TRBV29-1	TGCAGCGTCTCCGGGACTAGCGGTTACAATGAGCAGTTCTTC	CSVSGTSGYNEQFF
TRBD1	TRBJ2-1	TRBV7-2	TGTGCCAGCAGCCGAACTACCGGGACAGGGTCTCGGGAGCAGTTCTTC	CASSRTTGTGSREQFF
TRBD2	TRBJ2-7	TRBV7-2	TGTGCCAGCAGCTTGGGACTAGGGTTCTACGAGCAGTACTTC	CASSLGLGFYEQYF
TRBD1	TRBJ1-2	TRBV28	TGTGCCAGCAGTTCGTTGCGACAGGGGGATTTTTACTATGGCTACACCTTC	CASSSLRQGDFYYGYTF
NA	TRBJ1-1	TRBV21-1	TGTGCCGGGACCCTGGGGGGACAGGGGGAAAATGAAGCTTTCTTT	CAGTLGGQGENEAFF
TRBD2	TRBJ2-1	TRBV7-9	TGTGCCAGCAGCTTCGGGACTAGCGGGCCCTACAATGAGCAGTTCTTC	CASSFGTSGPYNEQFF
NA	TRBJ1-5	TRBV2	TGTGCCAGCAGTGTGAGAAGGCGAGACTACACCCTCCGGCAGCCCCAGCATTTT	CASSVRRRDYTLRQPQHF